This T cell receptor (beta chain) was identified during a study of cytomegalovirus exposure and HLA in healthy donors. The study ran its PCR with 60 Vbeta and 13 Jbeta primers. The protocol was immunoSEQ multiplex PCR, while the TCRdb copy is restricted to in-frame clones and leaves out a portion. This repertoire shows around 160,000 clones, approximately 85% found once; its top ten account for about 9.3%. Trimming at V came to 6 bases and at J to 10 bases, leaving 4 bases not matched to a gene. CDR3 length equals 13 residues. In germline, CDR1 is MGHDK, CDR2 SYGVNS. This clonotype was obtained from a man in his late teens or twenties in good health and CMV-seropositive. The chain links TRBV25-1 to TRBJ1-6; 9 bases map to TRBD1. Sequencing used PBMCs. The CDR3 DNA reads as TGTGCCAGCAGACAGGGGGCCGGATCACCCCTCCACTTT. Its protein product is CASRQGAGSPLHF.